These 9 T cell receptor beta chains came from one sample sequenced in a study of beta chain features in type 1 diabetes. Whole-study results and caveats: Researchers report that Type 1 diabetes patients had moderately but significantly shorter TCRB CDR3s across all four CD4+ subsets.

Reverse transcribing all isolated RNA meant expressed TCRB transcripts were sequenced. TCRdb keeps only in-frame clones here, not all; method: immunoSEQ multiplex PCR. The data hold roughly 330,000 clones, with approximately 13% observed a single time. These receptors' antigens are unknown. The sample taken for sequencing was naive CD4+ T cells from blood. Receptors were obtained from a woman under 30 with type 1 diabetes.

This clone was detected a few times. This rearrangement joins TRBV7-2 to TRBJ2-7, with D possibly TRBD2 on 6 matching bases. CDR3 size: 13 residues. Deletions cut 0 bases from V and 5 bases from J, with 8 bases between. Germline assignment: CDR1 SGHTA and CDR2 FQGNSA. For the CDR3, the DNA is TGTGCCAGCAGCTTAGCGGGACTTCACGAGCAGTACGTC. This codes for CASSLAGLHEQYV.

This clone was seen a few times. This chain's CDR3 is CASSLLAGGTTGELFF. DNA for the CDR3: TGTGCCAGCAGCTTACTAGCGGGAGGGACCACCGGGGAGCTGTTTTTT. The gene calls are TRBV13 and TRBJ2-2; TRBD2 aligns across 12 bases. Per the germline V gene, CDR1 is PRHDT and CDR2 is FYEKMQ (reference sequence). CDR3 length: 16 amino acids. The trim removed 2 bases at V and 4 bases at J, leaving 2 bases unmatched.

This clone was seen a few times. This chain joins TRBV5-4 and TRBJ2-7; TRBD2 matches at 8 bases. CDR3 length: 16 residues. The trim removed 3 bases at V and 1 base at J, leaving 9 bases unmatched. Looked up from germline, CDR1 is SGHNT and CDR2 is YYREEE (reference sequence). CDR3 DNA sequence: TGTGCCAGCAGCTCCGGCGGGGGGCGCCCATCCTACGAGCAGTACTTC. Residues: CASSSGGGRPSYEQYF.

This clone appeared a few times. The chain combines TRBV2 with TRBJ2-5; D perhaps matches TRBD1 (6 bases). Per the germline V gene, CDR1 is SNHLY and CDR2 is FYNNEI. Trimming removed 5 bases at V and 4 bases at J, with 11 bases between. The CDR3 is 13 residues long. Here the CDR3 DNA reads TGTGCCAGCAGTCCCGGGACACCAGAGACCCAGTACTTC. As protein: CASSPGTPETQYF.

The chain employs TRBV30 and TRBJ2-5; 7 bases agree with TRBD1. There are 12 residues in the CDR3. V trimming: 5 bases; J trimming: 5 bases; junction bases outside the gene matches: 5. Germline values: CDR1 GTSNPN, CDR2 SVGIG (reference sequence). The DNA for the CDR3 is TGTGCCTGGGGGGCACAGGGGGAGACCCAGTACTTC. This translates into CAWGAQGETQYF.

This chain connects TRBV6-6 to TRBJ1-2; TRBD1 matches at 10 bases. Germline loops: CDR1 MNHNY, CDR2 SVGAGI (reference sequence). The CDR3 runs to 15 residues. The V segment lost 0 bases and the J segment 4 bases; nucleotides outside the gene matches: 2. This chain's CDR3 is CASSYSTGGSYGYTF. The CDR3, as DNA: TGTGCCAGCAGTTACTCGACAGGGGGCAGCTATGGCTACACCTTC.

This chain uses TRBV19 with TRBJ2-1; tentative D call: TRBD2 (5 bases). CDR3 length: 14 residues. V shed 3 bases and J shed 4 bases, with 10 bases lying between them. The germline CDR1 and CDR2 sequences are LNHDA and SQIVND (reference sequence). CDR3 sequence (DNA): TGTGCCAGTAGTATGGGCGGGTCTTACAATGAGCAGTTCTTC. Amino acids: CASSMGGSYNEQFF.

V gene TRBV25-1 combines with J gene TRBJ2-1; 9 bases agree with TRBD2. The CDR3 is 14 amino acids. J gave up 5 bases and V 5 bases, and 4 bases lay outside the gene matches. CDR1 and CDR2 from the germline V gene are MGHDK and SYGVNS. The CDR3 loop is CASSLAGSDNEQFF. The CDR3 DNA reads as TGTGCCAGCAGTCTAGCGGGATCGGACAATGAGCAGTTCTTC.

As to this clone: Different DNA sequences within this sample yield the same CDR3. The CDR3 sequence is CASSLRGQNTEAFF. The CDR3 DNA reads as TGCGCCAGCAGCTTGAGAGGGCAGAACACTGAAGCTTTCTTT. This sequence joins TRBV5-1 and TRBJ1-1; unclear D gene. Germline V gives CDR1 SGHRS, CDR2 YFSETQ. Trimming cost V 1 base and J 1 base, with 8 bases left between them. CDR3 size: 14 residues. The full variable domain, with the rest looked up from reference TRBV5-1 and TRBJ1-1, is KAGVTQTPRYLIKTRGQQVTLSCSPISGHRSVSWYQQTPGQGLQFLFEYFSETQRNKGNFPGRFSGRQFSNSRSEMNVSTLELGDSALYLCASSLRGQNTEAFFGQGTRLTVV.